One sample yielded the 7 T cell receptor beta chains listed below, sequenced in a study of blood T cells in healthy people across ages (dated by TCRdb to between 2015 and 2016). Library prep was done by 5' RACE. The data were produced on an Illumina HiSeq 2500. A second PCR of roughly 7 to 12 cycles was run with a J-beta primer mix and a sample-barcoded 5' primer. TCRdb reanalyzed the raw reads on its own, using fastp at Q25 for trimming and MiXCR for clone calling, and kept in-frame beta chains. Rows with one shared CDR3 protein collapse into an entry with the most common genes and DNA. This sample gives 1.4 million to 1.5 million distinct CDR3 sequences in total; 35% to 45% of them show up just once. The ten top clones hold 7.9% of the sample. Sequenced sample: blood. The receptor set was obtained from a woman aged 18-35 years in good health.

This clonotype was observed a handful of times. This rearrangement joins TRBV12-3 or TRBV12-4 to TRBJ1-2; D gene ambiguous. V was clipped by 6 bases and J by 7 bases, with 12 bases between them. The CDR3 is made up of 12 amino acids. The CDR3 region has the DNA TGTGCCAGCAGGATCCCGGCCGGTGGCTACACCTTC. Protein sequence: CASRIPAGGYTF.

CDR3 coding DNA: TGTGCCAGCAGCGAGGACCAGGGAGAGACCAATCAGCCCCAGCATTTT. It encodes CASSEDQGETNQPQHF. The chain couples TRBV25-1 to TRBJ1-5; a weak D match, TRBD1 (5 bases). CDR3 length: 16 residues. Germline V lookup: CDR1 MGHDK, CDR2 SYGVNS. V lost 6 bases and J lost 3, with 18 bases in between.

This clonotype was detected a few times. The CDR3 DNA reads as TGCAGTGCTAGAAACCTAGCGGGAACCTACGAGCAGTACTTC. Translation gives CSARNLAGTYEQYF. This chain uses TRBV20-1 with TRBJ2-7; 9 positions match TRBD2. Germline assignment: CDR1 DFQATT and CDR2 SNEGSKA (reference sequence). The CDR3 spans 14 residues. The V and J ends lost 2 bases and 2 bases, in that order; junction bases with no gene match: 4.

This clonotype was observed a single time. The rearrangement links TRBV9 to TRBJ2-7; 9 positions agree with TRBD1. The CDR3 totals 16 residues. The junction had 14 bases not matched to a gene; V was cut back by 4 bases and J by 6 bases. Germline CDR1 and CDR2: SGDLS and YYNGEE. The CDR3 protein is CASSSTVGQGRVEQYF. The DNA of the CDR3 is TGTGCCAGCAGCTCTACTGTGGGACAGGGACGGGTCGAGCAGTACTTC.

The chain couples TRBV12-5 to TRBJ2-1; 7 bases align to TRBD1. The CDR3 has 15 residues. Germline V lookup: CDR1 LGHNT, CDR2 FRNRAP. J gave up 3 bases and V 6 bases, and 8 bases lay outside the gene matches. CDR3 bases: TGTGCTAGTGGCAAACAGGGGATGGACTACAATGAGCAGTTCTTC. Translation gives CASGKQGMDYNEQFF.

J is TRBJ1-5 and V is TRBV20-1, with a tentative D call TRBD1 (5 bases). V lost 6 bases to trimming and J lost 1 base, with 16 bases between them. Germline assignment: CDR1 DFQATT and CDR2 SNEGSKA (reference sequence). CDR3 size: 15 residues. The CDR3 coding sequence is TGCAGTGCCCCTCGCCGGGACTTCAGCAATCAGCCCCAGCATTTT. This gives the protein CSAPRRDFSNQPQHF.

This clonotype was detected ten times or more. The J gene is TRBJ2-1, the V gene TRBV5-1; 11 bases fit TRBD1. CDR1 and CDR2 (germline): SGHRS, YFSETQ. This CDR3 comprises 16 residues. J was trimmed by 3 bases and V by 5 bases; bases with no gene match: 7. The CDR3 DNA reads TGCGCCAGCAGACGGGCCGGGACAGGGGGCTACAATGAGCAGTTCTTC. It yields the protein CASRRAGTGGYNEQFF.